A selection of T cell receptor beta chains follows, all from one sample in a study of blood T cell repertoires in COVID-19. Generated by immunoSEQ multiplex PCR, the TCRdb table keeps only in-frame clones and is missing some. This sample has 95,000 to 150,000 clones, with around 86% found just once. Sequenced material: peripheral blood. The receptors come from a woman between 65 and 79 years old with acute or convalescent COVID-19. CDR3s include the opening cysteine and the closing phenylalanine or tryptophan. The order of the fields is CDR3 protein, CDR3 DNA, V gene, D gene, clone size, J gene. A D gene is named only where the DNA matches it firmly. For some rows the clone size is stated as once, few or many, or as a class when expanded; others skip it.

CASSVANRGRGANVLTF	TGTGCCAGCAGCGTAGCTAACAGGGGGCGTGGGGCCAACGTCCTGACTTTC	TRBV9	TRBD1	-	TRBJ2-6
CASSPLGAGGQETQYF	TGTGCCAGCTCACCACTTGGAGCGGGGGGGCAAGAGACCCAGTACTTC	TRBV18	TRBD2	-	TRBJ2-5
CASRRGQGSEAFF	TGCGCCAGCAGGAGGGGACAGGGGAGTGAAGCTTTCTTT	TRBV10-1	TRBD1	-	TRBJ1-1
CASSYRGLWSPLHF	TGTGCCAGCAGCTACAGGGGCTTGTGGTCACCCCTCCACTTT	TRBV7-9	TRBD1	few	TRBJ1-6
CASSLSLVGNQPQHF	TGTGCCAGCAGCTTGTCTCTCGTAGGCAATCAGCCCCAGCATTTT	TRBV28	-	-	TRBJ1-5
CASSSRQTQETQYF	TGTGCCAGCAGTTCCAGACAGACCCAAGAGACCCAGTACTTC	TRBV6-5	-	few	TRBJ2-5
CASSLGAQETQYF	TGTGCCAGCAGTTTAGGGGCGCAAGAGACCCAGTACTTC	TRBV28	-	-	TRBJ2-5
CASSSPGYEQYF	TGTGCCAGCAGCTCTCCGGGATACGAGCAGTACTTC	TRBV13	-	-	TRBJ2-7
CASSIQGQQQYEQYF	TGTGCCAGTAGTATTCAGGGACAGCAACAATACGAGCAGTACTTC	TRBV19	TRBD1	-	TRBJ2-7
CASSLNWEGPNTGELFF	TGTGCCAGCAGTTTAAACTGGGAGGGACCAAACACCGGGGAGCTGTTTTTT	TRBV28	TRBD2	-	TRBJ2-2
CASGSAPGSEQYF	TGTGCTAGTGGTTCTGCCCCGGGGTCCGAGCAGTACTTC	TRBV12-5	-	-	TRBJ2-7
CASSSGQQQETQYF	TGTGCCAGCAGCTCGGGACAGCAGCAAGAGACCCAGTACTTC	TRBV7-3	TRBD1	-	TRBJ2-5
CASSQEVRGTLTDTQYF	TGTGCCAGCAGCCAAGAGGTTCGGGGGACGCTCACAGATACGCAGTATTTT	TRBV14	-	-	TRBJ2-3
CASISGGINEQFF	TGTGCCAGCATATCAGGGGGCATCAATGAGCAGTTCTTC	TRBV28	TRBD1	-	TRBJ2-1
CASTAESSGNTIYF	TGTGCCAGCACCGCAGAAAGCTCTGGAAACACCATATATTTT	TRBV9	-	-	TRBJ1-3
CASSQNQGKTEAFF	TGTGCCAGTAGCCAAAATCAGGGAAAGACTGAAGCTTTCTTT	TRBV19	-	few	TRBJ1-1